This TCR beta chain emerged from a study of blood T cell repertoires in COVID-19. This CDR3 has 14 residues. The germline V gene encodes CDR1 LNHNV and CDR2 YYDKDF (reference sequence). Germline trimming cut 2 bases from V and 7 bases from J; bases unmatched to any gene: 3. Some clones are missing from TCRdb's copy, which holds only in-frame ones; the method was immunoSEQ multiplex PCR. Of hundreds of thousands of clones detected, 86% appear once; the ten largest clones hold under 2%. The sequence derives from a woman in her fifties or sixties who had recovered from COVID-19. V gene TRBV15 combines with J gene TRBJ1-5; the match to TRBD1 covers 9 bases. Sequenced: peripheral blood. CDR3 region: CATSRTGGRQPQHF. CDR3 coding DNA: TGTGCCACCAGCAGAACAGGGGGCAGACAGCCCCAGCATTTT. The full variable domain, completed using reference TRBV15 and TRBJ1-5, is DAMVIQNPRYQVTQFGKPVTLSCSQTLNHNVMYWYQQKSSQAPKLLFHYYDKDFNNEADTPDNFQSRRPNTSFCFLDIRSPGLGDTAMYLCATSRTGGRQPQHFGDGTRLSIL.